Below, 8 T cell receptor beta chains from the same sample are listed, as sequenced in a study of T-cell reconstitution after alpha-beta-depleted transplantation in children. Preparation of the TCRbeta library used unique molecular identifiers. TCRdb re-called the PCR reads through MiXCR, storing one row per CDR3 protein. The sample contains 350,000 to 400,000 distinct CDR3 sequences, roughly 14% of which appear only once. Sample: PBMCs, taken from the stem cell graft. The source is a human donor who donated a stem cell graft to a child with Fanconi anemia.

This clonotype was observed a few times. The J gene is TRBJ2-7, the V gene TRBV28, with 11 bases lining up with TRBD1. J lost 3 bases, V lost 3 bases, and 4 bases had no gene match. Germline V gives CDR1 MDHEN, CDR2 SYDVKM. The CDR3 sequence is 15 residues long. CDR3 loop: CASSFGTGGLYEQYF. Here the CDR3 DNA reads TGTGCCAGCAGTTTCGGGACAGGGGGTCTCTACGAGCAGTACTTC.

This clonotype was seen a few times. The rearrangement links TRBV13 to TRBJ1-2, with 9 bases matching TRBD1. The V gene end was trimmed by 1 base and the J gene end by 3 bases; junction bases not matched to a gene: 6. The CDR3 is 16 amino acids. Germline V gene lookup returns CDR1 PRHDT and CDR2 FYEKMQ (reference sequence). CDR3 residues: CASSLEQGALDYGYTF. As DNA, the CDR3 is TGTGCCAGCAGCTTAGAACAGGGGGCGCTAGACTATGGCTACACCTTC.

This clonotype was seen more than once but under ten times. This chain joins TRBV5-1 and TRBJ2-3; perhaps TRBD2 as D (7 bases). In germline, CDR1 is SGHRS, CDR2 YFSETQ. V was shortened by 0 bases and J by 5 bases, with 13 bases between the two germline ends. The CDR3 totals 15 residues. The CDR3 region is CASSLGGGQEDTQYF. The CDR3 DNA is TGCGCCAGCAGCTTGGGGGGGGGCCAGGAAGATACGCAGTATTTT.

This clonotype turned up a few times. J is TRBJ2-7 and V is TRBV15, with TRBD2 as a possible D gene (6 bases). The CDR3 spans 14 residues. CDR1 and CDR2 from the germline V gene are LNHNV and YYDKDF (reference sequence). With 0 bases removed from V and 3 bases from J, the gap between germline ends came to 9 bases. CDR3 in amino acids: CATSRDRRDYEQYF. The CDR3 DNA follows: TGTGCCACCAGCAGAGATCGGCGGGACTACGAGCAGTACTTC.

There are many counts of this clonotype. The chain carries TRBV7-8 and TRBJ2-3, with D perhaps matching TRBD2 (6 bases). Germline V lookup: CDR1 SGHVS, CDR2 FQNEAQ. The ends were cut back, 1 base at V and 2 bases at J, with 10 bases in the middle. The CDR3 runs 15 residues. The CDR3 DNA is TGTGCCAGCAGCTTAGTCGGGGAGGTCACAGATACGCAGTATTTT. Translation gives CASSLVGEVTDTQYF.

This clonotype has a handful of counts. This chain uses TRBV5-5 with TRBJ2-7; TRBD2 matches 10 bases. After removal of 0 bases from V and 4 bases from J, the junction contained 7 bases not matched to a gene. CDR3 size: 16 residues. Germline CDR1 SGHKS, CDR2 YYEKEE (reference sequence). In DNA form, the CDR3 reads TGTGCCAGCAGCTTGGGGGGGACTAGCGAGGATTACGAGCAGTACTTC. It translates to CASSLGGTSEDYEQYF.

On this clonotype: Because it lacks the conserved phenylalanine or tryptophan at the end, this CDR3 is likely a read error. The chain links TRBV12-3 or TRBV12-4 to TRBJ1-4; D uncertain. The CDR3 is 12 amino acids. V was clipped by 1 base and J by 8 bases, with 5 bases between them. This CDR3 is CASSLGGEKLFV. The CDR3 region has the DNA TGTGCCAGCAGTTTAGGGGGAGAAAAACTGTTTGTT.

The chain is built from TRBV7-9 and TRBJ2-5, with D perhaps TRBD1 (6 bases). Germline V CDR1 and CDR2: SEHNR, FQNEAQ (reference sequence). V lost 5 bases, J lost 1 base, and 17 bases lay in between. This CDR3 comprises 16 residues. CDR3 sequence reads: CASSLGTPRIQETQYF. CDR3 DNA sequence: TGTGCCAGCAGCCTGGGGACACCTCGCATCCAAGAGACCCAGTACTTC. Drawing the rest from reference TRBV7-9 and TRBJ2-5, the complete variable domain is DTGVSQNPRHKITKRGQNVTFRCDPISEHNRLYWYRQTLGQGPEFLTYFQNEAQLEKSRLLSDRFSAERPKGSFSTLEIQRTEQGDSAMYLCASSLGTPRIQETQYFGPGTRLLVL.